The clone carrying this T cell receptor beta chain came up once. This sample stems from a study of blood T cell repertoires in COVID-19. Study at large: In each case, the material was cDNA or gDNA derived from T cells, B-cell-depleted T cells, or PBMCs.

V shed 0 bases and J shed 0 bases, with 11 bases lying between them. The CDR3 runs 16 residues. CDR1 and CDR2 from the germline V gene are MGHRA and YSYEKL. Participant age was about 18 to 89 years, and participants resided in about 25 US areas. Per the original data handling: By means of reference gene primer amplification, nucleated cell counts were estimated. The method was immunoSEQ multiplex PCR; TCRdb's version includes in-frame clones alone and lacks a portion of them. The V and J calls and clone size were taken over from that table, and D and trimming were inferred from the DNA. The sample lists about 310,000 clones; around 91% were seen once.

The sequencing input was PBMCs or T cells enriched from blood (not recorded which). The clonotype originates from a young woman with acute COVID-19. The chain uses TRBV4-1 and TRBJ1-2; D ambiguous. CDR3 residues: CASSQDVGTANYGYTF. As DNA, the CDR3 is TGCGCCAGCAGCCAAGATGTGGGCACAGCTAACTATGGCTACACCTTC.